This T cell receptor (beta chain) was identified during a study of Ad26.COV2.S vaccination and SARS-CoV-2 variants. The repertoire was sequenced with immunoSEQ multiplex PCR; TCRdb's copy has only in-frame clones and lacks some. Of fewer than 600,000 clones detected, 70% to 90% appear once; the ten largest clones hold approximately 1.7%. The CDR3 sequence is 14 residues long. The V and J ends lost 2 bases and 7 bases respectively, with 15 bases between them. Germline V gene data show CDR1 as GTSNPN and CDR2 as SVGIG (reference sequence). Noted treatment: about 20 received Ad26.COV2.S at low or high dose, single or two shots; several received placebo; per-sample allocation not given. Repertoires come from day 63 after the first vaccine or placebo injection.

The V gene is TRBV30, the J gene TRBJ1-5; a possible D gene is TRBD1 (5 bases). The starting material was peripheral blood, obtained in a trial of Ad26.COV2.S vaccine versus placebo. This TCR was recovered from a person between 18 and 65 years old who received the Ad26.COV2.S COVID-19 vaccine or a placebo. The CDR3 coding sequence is TGTGCCTGGAGTACGGGGCAGGGTAACCAGCCCCAGCATTTT. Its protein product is CAWSTGQGNQPQHF.